This TCR beta chain was recorded in a study of cytomegalovirus exposure and HLA in healthy donors. Study-wide points: Researchers counted around 180 TCR beta chains as cytomegalovirus-associated. Clonal expansion, a later analysis showed, was greater in HLA-associated TCR beta chains than in equally common others.

Regarding this clone: Its cognate antigen is unknown.

The PCR contained 60 Vbeta and 13 Jbeta primers. Some clones are missing from TCRdb's copy, which holds only in-frame ones; the method was immunoSEQ multiplex PCR. Of about 130,000 clones in the sample, around 74% are singletons; the top ten hold roughly 7%. This receptor was taken from a male donor in good health and CMV-seronegative. Input material: PBMCs.

The CDR3 reads CAWSGWRAETQYF. In DNA form, the CDR3 reads TGTGCCTGGAGCGGGTGGAGAGCAGAGACCCAGTACTTC. The rearrangement links TRBV30 to TRBJ2-5; the D is unclear. Germline CDR1 GTSNPN, CDR2 SVGIG (reference sequence). There are 13 residues in the CDR3. V was pared by 3 bases and J by 4 bases, with 12 bases between.